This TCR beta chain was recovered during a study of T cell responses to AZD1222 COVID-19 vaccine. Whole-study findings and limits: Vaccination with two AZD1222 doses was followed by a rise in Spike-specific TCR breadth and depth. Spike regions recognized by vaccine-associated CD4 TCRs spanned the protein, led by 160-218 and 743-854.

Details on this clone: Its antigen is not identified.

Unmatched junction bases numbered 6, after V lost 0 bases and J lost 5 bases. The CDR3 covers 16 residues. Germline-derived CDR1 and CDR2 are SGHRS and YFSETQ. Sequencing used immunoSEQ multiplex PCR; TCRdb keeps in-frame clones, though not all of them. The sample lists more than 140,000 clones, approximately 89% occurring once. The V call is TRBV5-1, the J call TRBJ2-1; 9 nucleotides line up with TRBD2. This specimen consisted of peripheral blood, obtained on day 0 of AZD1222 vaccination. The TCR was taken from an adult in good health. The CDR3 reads CASSLGGLAGHNEQFF. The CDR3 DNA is TGCGCCAGCAGCTTGGGGGGACTAGCAGGACACAATGAGCAGTTCTTC.